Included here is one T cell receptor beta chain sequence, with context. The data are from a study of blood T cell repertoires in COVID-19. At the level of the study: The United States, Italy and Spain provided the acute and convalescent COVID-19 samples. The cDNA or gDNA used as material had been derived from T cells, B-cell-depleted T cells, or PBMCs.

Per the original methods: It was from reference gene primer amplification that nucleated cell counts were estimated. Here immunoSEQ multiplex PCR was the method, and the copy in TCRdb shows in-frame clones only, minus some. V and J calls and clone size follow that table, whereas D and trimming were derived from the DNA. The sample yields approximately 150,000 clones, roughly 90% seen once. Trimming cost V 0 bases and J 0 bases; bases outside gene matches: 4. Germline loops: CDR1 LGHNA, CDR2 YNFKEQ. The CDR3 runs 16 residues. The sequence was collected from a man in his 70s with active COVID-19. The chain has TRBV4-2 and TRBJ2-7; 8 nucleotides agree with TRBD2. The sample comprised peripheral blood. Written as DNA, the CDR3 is TGTGCCAGCAGCCAAGATGGCGCGGGAGGCTCCTACGAGCAGTACTTC. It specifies CASSQDGAGGSYEQYF.